Listed here are 24 T cell receptor beta chains from one sample, sequenced in a study of tissue T cells after allogeneic stem cell transplantation. Only in-frame clones appear in the TCRdb table, and some are missing; sequencing was by immunoSEQ multiplex PCR. The sample records some 24,000 clones, more than 60% being singletons. This material consisted of tissue from the ileum, taken at autopsy. These receptors were obtained from a female donor at least 60 years old with lung cancer.

This clone was detected once. The chain uses TRBV12-3 or TRBV12-4 and TRBJ2-2; TRBD1 might be the D (6 bases). This CDR3 is built from 13 residues. V lost 6 bases and J lost 3, with 8 bases in between. The CDR3: CASRGTYTGELFF. The CDR3 nucleotides are TGTGCCAGCAGGGGGACATACACCGGGGAGCTGTTTTTT.

The gene calls are TRBV3-1 (or the pseudogene TRBV3-2) and TRBJ2-3; D is ambiguous. Per the germline V gene, CDR1 is LGHDT and CDR2 is YNNKEL (reference sequence). The CDR3 length is 15 residues. Trimming shortened V by 1 base and J by 2 bases, and 10 bases separated the two germline ends. As DNA, the CDR3 is TGTGCCAGCAGCCAAGTGGGCCTAGTCACAGATACGCAGTATTTT. Translation: CASSQVGLVTDTQYF.

In this sample, this clone turned up a few times. The gene calls are TRBV11-3 and TRBJ2-1; D unresolved. With 0 bases removed from V and 4 bases from J, the gap between germline ends came to 10 bases. The germline V gene has CDR1 SGHNT and CDR2 YENEEA. The CDR3 has 15 amino acids. The CDR3 sequence: CASSLDPGSYNEQFF. CDR3 sequence (DNA): TGTGCCAGCAGCTTAGATCCCGGCAGTTACAATGAGCAGTTCTTC.

The J gene is TRBJ1-3, the V gene TRBV4-2; 7 bases match TRBD1. The CDR3 is 14 amino acids. Germline V gives CDR1 LGHNA, CDR2 YNFKEQ. J lost 3 bases, V lost 3 bases, and 2 bases had no gene match. CDR3 amino acids: CASSHPGGGNTIYF. In DNA form, the CDR3 reads TGTGCCAGCAGCCATCCAGGGGGTGGAAACACCATATATTTT.

J is TRBJ2-2 and V is TRBV7-3; possibly TRBD1 for D (6 bases). The CDR3 length is 19 residues. CDR1 and CDR2 from the germline V gene are SGHTA and FQGTGA. Trimming left V 5 bases short and J 2 bases short, with 24 bases between. The CDR3 protein is CASSALGRAGDYNTGELFF. The CDR3 DNA reads TGTGCCAGCAGCGCCCTGGGTCGGGCAGGGGATTATAACACCGGGGAGCTGTTTTTT.

Worth noting for this clone: The junction departs from germline at one end; a sequencing error may be responsible. This sequence joins TRBV20-1 and TRBJ1-2; D call uncertain. In germline, CDR1 is DFQATT, CDR2 SNEGSKA (reference sequence). CDR3 length equals 10 residues. This CDR3 is CSAPNYGHTF. The CDR3 nucleotides read TGCAGTGCCCCGAACTATGGCCACACCTTC.

Comments on this clone: The sample contains more than one DNA sequence encoding this CDR3. This sequence joins TRBV7-3 and TRBJ2-1, with 9 bases that match TRBD2. Germline trimming cut 5 bases from V and 2 bases from J; bases unmatched to any gene: 4. The CDR3 covers 15 residues. CDR1 is SGHTA, CDR2 FQGTGA, per germline. The CDR3 is CASSLTSGPYNEQFF. The CDR3, as DNA: TGTGCCAGCAGCCTGACTAGCGGCCCCTACAATGAGCAGTTCTTC.

The chain has TRBV3-1 (or the pseudogene TRBV3-2) and TRBJ2-3, with 7 bases fitting TRBD2. With V trimmed by 2 bases and J by 2 bases, 4 bases remained unmatched. The CDR3 totals 15 residues. Germline CDR1 and CDR2: LGHDT and YNNKEL (reference sequence). CDR3 bases: TGTGCCAGCAGCCAATTGGGGGGGATCACAGATACGCAGTATTTT. Translation: CASSQLGGITDTQYF.

The chain recombines TRBV6-5 with TRBJ2-4; maybe TRBD2 (7 bases). Trimming cost V 6 bases and J 7 bases, with 16 bases left between them. The CDR3 is 14 amino acids. Per the germline V gene, CDR1 is MNHEY and CDR2 is SVGAGI. The CDR3 reads CASSNTGRGNIQYF. As DNA, the CDR3 is TGTGCCAGCAGCAATACAGGGAGGGGGAACATTCAGTACTTC.

The V and J genes are TRBV27 and TRBJ2-2; D is ambiguous. Germline V CDR1 and CDR2: MNHEY, SMNVEV (reference sequence). The CDR3 totals 14 residues. V shed 3 bases and J shed 3 bases, with 8 bases lying between them. CDR3 nucleotides: TGTGCCAGCAGTTTCATAGGCGACACCGGGGAGCTGTTTTTT. Its protein is CASSFIGDTGELFF.

This chain joins TRBV5-4 and TRBJ1-2; D remains ambiguous. This CDR3 is built from 16 residues. V was shortened by 2 bases and J by 0 bases, with 14 bases between the two germline ends. Looked up from germline, CDR1 is SGHNT and CDR2 is YYREEE (reference sequence). As DNA, the CDR3 is TGTGCCAGCAGCTTATCCTCTGGCCGGGCTAACTATGGCTACACCTTC. It encodes CASSLSSGRANYGYTF.

This clone was seen a few times. This chain joins TRBV9 and TRBJ1-3; D may be TRBD1 (6 bases). Trimming removed 0 bases from V and 0 bases from J, with 10 bases in between. The CDR3 length is 16 residues. Germline-derived CDR1 and CDR2 are SGDLS and YYNGEE. CDR3 sequence reads: CASSVATGHSGNTIYF. The DNA for the CDR3 is TGTGCCAGCAGCGTAGCTACGGGACACTCTGGAAACACCATATATTTT. The variable domain in full, completed from reference TRBV9 and TRBJ1-3, reads DSGVTQTPKHLITATGQRVTLRCSPRSGDLSVYWYQQSLDQGLQFLIQYYNGEERAKGNILERFSAQQFPDLHSELNLSSLELGDSALYFCASSVATGHSGNTIYFGEGSWLTVV.

This chain connects TRBV4-1 to TRBJ2-1, with 11 bases aligning to TRBD2. J lost 6 bases, V lost 4 bases, and 5 bases had no gene match. The germline V gene has CDR1 MGHRA and CDR2 YSYEKL. CDR3 length: 15 amino acids. The CDR3 is CASSPGLAETNEQFF. CDR3 bases: TGCGCCAGCAGCCCGGGACTAGCGGAGACCAATGAGCAGTTCTTC.

This clone was seen a few times. CDR3: CASSRDSTSQNEQFF. In DNA form, the CDR3 reads TGCGCCAGCAGCCGGGACTCAACAAGCCAAAATGAGCAGTTCTTC. The chain has TRBV5-1 and TRBJ2-1; tentatively, D is TRBD2 (6 bases). CDR1 and CDR2 from the germline V gene are SGHRS and YFSETQ. The CDR3 has 15 amino acids. V lost 4 bases to trimming and J lost 7 bases, with 18 bases between them.

V gene TRBV12-3 or TRBV12-4 combines with J gene TRBJ2-7; 11 bases line up with TRBD2. Trimming removed 4 bases from V and 6 bases from J; junction bases left unmatched: 2. The CDR3 has 13 residues. The CDR3 region has the DNA TGTGCCAGCAGTTCTAGCGGGAGGCGCGAGCAGTACTTC. This codes for CASSSSGRREQYF.

V gene TRBV4-2 combines with J gene TRBJ1-2; D remains unclear. Trimming took 3 bases from V and 2 from J, leaving 7 bases between them. The germline V gene encodes CDR1 LGHNA and CDR2 YNFKEQ. The CDR3 is made up of 13 amino acids. The CDR3, as DNA: TGTGCCAGCAGCCATTTGCAGAACTATGGCTACACCTTC. It is translated as CASSHLQNYGYTF.

CDR3 DNA sequence: TGTGCCAGCAGCTTAGGAGCGGGAGTTGGGAATGAGCAGTTCTTC. Protein sequence: CASSLGAGVGNEQFF. This rearrangement joins TRBV7-2 to TRBJ2-1; TRBD2 agrees at 8 bases. With 1 base clipped from V and 7 bases from J, the junction kept 6 bases outside the gene matches. CDR1 SGHTA and CDR2 FQGNSA come from the germline V gene. The CDR3 covers 15 residues.

V is TRBV10-2 and J is TRBJ2-1, with TRBD2 as a possible D gene (6 bases). Trimming left V 3 bases short and J 10 bases short, with 7 bases between. CDR1 is WSHSY and CDR2 is SAAADI in the germline V gene. The length of the CDR3 is 11 residues. The CDR3 sequence is CASSDTSEQFF. In nucleotides, the CDR3 is TGCGCCAGCAGTGATACTAGCGAGCAGTTCTTC.

J is TRBJ1-5 and V is TRBV18; D might be TRBD1 (5 bases). The CDR3 runs to 15 residues. V lost 0 bases and J 5 bases, leaving 11 bases between the germline ends. The V gene's germline CDR1 is KGHSH and CDR2 LQKENI. DNA for the CDR3: TGTGCCAGCTCACCACCGGGGGGAGTAGATCAGCCCCAGCATTTT. Translating it yields CASSPPGGVDQPQHF.

The J gene is TRBJ1-1, the V gene TRBV30; weak D call: TRBD1 (6 bases). CDR3 length: 13 amino acids. The germline V gene has CDR1 GTSNPN and CDR2 SVGIG (reference sequence). The V end lost 2 bases, the J end lost 1 base, and 8 bases lay between the germline ends. The CDR3 here is CAWSTGPNTEAFF. In nucleotides, the CDR3 is TGTGCCTGGAGTACAGGGCCGAACACTGAAGCTTTCTTT.

The chain joins TRBV18 to TRBJ2-7; no clear D gene. The CDR3 is 13 residues long. V was clipped by 5 bases and J by 4 bases, with 12 bases between them. The germline gives CDR1 KGHSH, CDR2 LQKENI. The CDR3 DNA is TGTGCCAGCTCAAGGTTGGCTAGGTACGAGCAGTACTTC. As protein: CASSRLARYEQYF.

This chain uses TRBV5-1 with TRBJ1-1; TRBD1 might be the D (5 bases). The CDR3 sequence is 12 residues long. V lost 5 bases, J lost 4 bases, and 9 bases lay in between. Germline V gene sequence: CDR1 SGHRS, CDR2 YFSETQ. The CDR3 region has the DNA TGCGCCAGCAGGGGGGACGTCACTGAAGCTTTCTTT. It is translated as CASRGDVTEAFF.

This rearrangement joins TRBV10-3 to TRBJ2-5; a weak D match, TRBD2 (5 bases). Germline CDR1 reads ENHRY; CDR2 reads SYGVKD. CDR3 length equals 15 residues. Trimming cost V 4 bases and J 0 bases, with 12 bases left between them. Here the CDR3 reads CAISVRGTYQETQYF. In nucleotides, the CDR3 is TGTGCCATCAGTGTCCGGGGAACGTACCAAGAGACCCAGTACTTC.

Only one count was recorded for this clone. Other DNA sequences in this sample translate to the same CDR3. The J gene is TRBJ2-1, the V gene TRBV27; D remains ambiguous. The germline V and J ends were trimmed by 3 bases and 0 bases, with 6 bases remaining between them. This CDR3 contains 14 residues. Germline-derived CDR1 and CDR2 are MNHEY and SMNVEV (reference sequence). The CDR3 sequence is CASSLRSSYNEQFF. The CDR3 coding sequence is TGTGCCAGCAGTTTGAGGAGCTCCTACAATGAGCAGTTCTTC.